This T cell receptor (beta chain) emerged from a study of quantifying T cell responses using KT2 cells. Study at large: RNA was reverse transcribed with TCR alpha and beta constant-region primers. The T4 ligation step was estimated to exceed 9% efficiency under optimum conditions. Overall study findings and caveats: KT2 sequences were detected down to about one KT2 cell per 100,000 PBMC.

Germline V gene lookup returns CDR1 LGHNA and CDR2 YSLEER. The junction had 11 bases not matched to a gene; V was cut back by 3 bases and J by 6 bases. This CDR3 region has 17 residues. Each cDNA got a UMI-containing oligo ligated at its 3' end. An equimolar mix of RC1.1 and RC1.2 primed the beta chain across TRBC1 and TRBC2. MiXCR, applied by TCRdb to the UMI-ligation and nested PCR reads, yields one record per CDR3 protein. The table has about 41,000 distinct CDR3 sequences, about 17% seen once; the top ten hold less than 45%. This clonotype was seen a few times. Its antigen is unidentified. V is TRBV4-3 and J is TRBJ2-2; 9 bases match TRBD1. The material sequenced was PBMCs spiked with cells of the T cell clone KT2. The receptor comes from a human donor. This chain's CDR3 is CASSHLPGQGGSGELFF. CDR3 nucleotides: TGCGCCAGCAGCCACCTTCCGGGACAGGGAGGTTCCGGGGAGCTGTTTTTT.